This T cell receptor beta chain was recorded in a study of breast tumors, draining lymph nodes, adjacent tissues. V lost 3 bases to trimming and J lost 8 bases; unmatched junction nucleotides: 9. CDR3 length: 16 amino acids. Germline assignment: CDR1 MGHRA and CDR2 YSYEKL. MiXCR, run by TCRdb on the multiplex PCR reads, gives a single entry per CDR3 protein. This sample yields 160,000 or so distinct CDR3 sequences, of which around a third are seen a single time; 3.8% belongs to the top ten. Ten or more counts support this clonotype. Antigen unknown. Findings of the study overall: That most tumor T cells come from lymph nodes remained unproven.

Breast cancer patients provided tissue from their axillary draining lymph nodes. The TCR was taken from a female donor with breast cancer. Some clones in this sample may be carry-over from other donors' samples. The V gene is TRBV4-1, the J gene TRBJ1-4, with 10 bases fitting TRBD1. Sample: axillary lymph node tissue. The CDR3 protein is CASSHEGTGVIEKLFF. CDR3 nucleotides: TGCGCCAGCAGCCACGAGGGGACAGGGGTGATAGAAAAACTGTTTTTT.